This T cell receptor beta chain was profiled in a study of beta chain features in type 1 diabetes. Across the whole study: Analysis included around 99,000,000 sorted cells drawn from all samples. Study-level results: Moderate but significant shortening of TCRB CDR3s was recorded in all four CD4+ subsets from Type 1 diabetes patients. Among patients, naive, central memory and Treg TCRB repertoires appeared more similar than among healthy donors. Resolution of whether HLA type affects TCRB rearrangement was not achieved here.

This CDR3 contains 14 residues. V trimming: 8 bases; J trimming: 3 bases; junction bases outside the gene matches: 10. Germline assignment: CDR1 SGHRS and CDR2 YFSETQ. Comment on this clone: Its target is unknown.

Since all of the isolated RNA was reverse transcribed, expressed TCRB transcripts were what got sequenced. Data came from immunoSEQ multiplex PCR; TCRdb stores just in-frame clones and leaves some out. The data show around 70,000 clones, around 49% seen once. Sorting with CD45RO/CCR7/CD25/CD127/CD95/CD27 yielded naive, central memory, regulatory and stem-like memory CD4+ cells. The genes are TRBV5-1 and TRBJ2-7; 8 positions agree with TRBD1. This TCR came from a man aged 25-45 years with type 1 diabetes. The sample taken for sequencing was central memory CD4+ T cells from blood. The CDR3 nucleotides read TGCGCCAGTAAGCCCGGGACAGGTGACTACGAGCAGTACTTC. The encoded protein is CASKPGTGDYEQYF.